This TCR beta chain was obtained from a study of blood T cell repertoires in COVID-19 (dated by TCRdb to 2020 to 2022). For the wider study: Samples from collaborators originated in the United States, Italy and Spain and spanned both the acute and convalescent phases of COVID-19. Subjects who had been exposed to COVID-19, were actively infected with it, or had recovered from it provided the deeply sampled blood TCRbeta repertoires that made up the dataset. The material from the prospective study consisted of cDNA or gDNA derived from T cells, B-cell-depleted T cells, or PBMCs. Where available, HLA class I and class II types were obtained from metadata supplied by the sample provider rather than from assay-based typing. The samples were drawn from two sources: the first 160 participants of the ongoing ImmuneRACE study, and 1,254 subjects contributed by 6 global collaborators. The repertoires were released in a freely available public database intended as a resource for research on the immune response to SARS-CoV-2. A de-identified subject ID, COVID-19 status, age in years and sex were almost always included in the sample metadata. Here is what the overall study found, with its caveats: Clinical and demographic metadata were provided uncurated, with the amount varying by source and participant.

Concerning this clone: No antigen is known for it. Within one base of it there is no much larger clone, and no base qualities were kept.

Looking up the germline V gene (reference sequence) yields CDR1 LGHDT and CDR2 YNNKEL. Clipping removes 3 bases from V and 7 bases from J, with 6 as the unmatched junction base count. The CDR3 covers 15 residues, taking in both the cysteine and the phenylalanine. Here the CDR3 DNA is all that survives: 45 bases in frame from base 1. Participants in the prospective study were aged 18 to 89 years, lived in 20 to 30 United States geographic areas, and enrolled through a virtual design. In the prospective study, cohorts were assigned on the basis of participant-reported clinical history obtained from a screening survey and a study questionnaire. Exposed participants had been in contact, within 2 weeks of entering the study, with a person who had a PCR-confirmed or clinician-diagnosed case of COVID-19. Mobile phlebotomists in the prospective study collected whole blood, serum and a nasopharyngeal or oropharyngeal swab from every participant. Participants in the prospective study had the option to provide additional blood draws and questionnaires over an approximately 2-month period. Blood samples from the prospective study were shipped frozen or at room temperature prior to DNA extraction.

TCRbeta CDR3 regions were amplified from genomic DNA by means of the immunoSEQ Assay, a bias-controlled multiplex PCR. The original pipeline was this. The number of nucleated cells in each sample was estimated from the amplification of reference gene primers within the assay. To quantify the absolute abundance of each unique TCRbeta CDR3 rearrangement, sequence reads were collapsed and filtered. For each sample, productive Simpson clonality was calculated by taking the square root of Simpson's diversity index across productive rearrangements. TCRdb limited this immuneACCESS table to in-frame rearrangements with V and J called. A share of clones is missing; checked studies link under half to unresolved V genes, and the rest is unexplained. The DNA was the basis for D and trimming; V, J and clone size are from that table. The sample table shows 330,000 or so clones, and more than 70% are seen once. The ten largest clones represent 1% of the sample.

The chain uses TRBV3-1 (or the pseudogene TRBV3-2) and TRBJ2-7; TRBD2 fits 13 bases in the junction. The TCR comes from a woman younger than 45 who had been exposed to COVID-19. The sequencing input was PBMCs or T cells enriched from blood (not recorded which). DNA sequence: TGTGCCAGCAGCCACGGACTAGCGGGAGTAGGGGAGCAGTACTTC. It codes for CASSHGLAGVGEQYF.